The 23 T cell receptor beta chains below all came from one sample that was sequenced in a study of cytomegalovirus exposure and HLA in healthy donors (dated by TCRdb to 2016 to 2017). The library came from the immunoSEQ multiplex PCR assay. For the multiplex PCR, a mixture combining 60 forward primers for TCR Vbeta segments and 13 reverse primers for TCR Jbeta segments was used. TCRdb obtained this table from immuneACCESS and retained in-frame rearrangements with V and J assigned. These tables miss some clones; where compared with another copy, unresolved V genes account for less than half of the shortfall, and the remainder is unexplained. For this sample there are about 130,000 clones; 72% appear just once. Jointly, the top ten make up around 4% of the sample. The material sequenced was PBMCs. Every receptor here comes from a man aged 25 to 40 in good health and CMV-seronegative.

The chain uses TRBV28 and TRBJ2-4; the D gene is possibly TRBD1 (6 bases). V dropped 9 bases and J dropped 0 bases, with 15 bases sitting between them. Looked up from germline, CDR1 is MDHEN and CDR2 is SYDVKM. CDR3 length: 15 amino acids. The CDR3 loop reads CASGPDSLAKNIQYF. DNA of the CDR3: TGTGCCAGTGGACCGGACAGCCTAGCCAAAAACATTCAGTACTTC.

This chain joins TRBV13 and TRBJ2-1; weak D call: TRBD2 (6 bases). Germline V gene data show CDR1 as PRHDT and CDR2 as FYEKMQ (reference sequence). CDR3 length: 15 amino acids. The V gene lost 3 bases and the J gene lost 4 bases, with 13 bases spanning the gap. CDR3 sequence reads: CASSFSGEVYNEQFF. CDR3 DNA: TGTGCCAGCAGCTTTAGCGGAGAGGTATACAATGAGCAGTTCTTC.

This chain links TRBV4-2 with TRBJ2-2, with 7 bases lining up with TRBD1. The V gene's germline CDR1 is LGHNA and CDR2 YNFKEQ. This CDR3 region has 14 residues. V shed 0 bases and J 7 bases; nucleotides not matched to a gene: 2. CDR3 region: CASSQDRGSGELFF. CDR3 in DNA: TGTGCCAGCAGCCAAGACAGGGGGAGCGGGGAGCTGTTTTTT.

This sequence joins TRBV10-3 and TRBJ2-5, with TRBD2 matching 11 bases. The V and J ends lost 0 bases and 0 bases, in that order; junction bases with no gene match: 3. This CDR3 is built from 17 residues. The germline gives CDR1 ENHRY, CDR2 SYGVKD. The CDR3 is CAISESLTSGNQETQYF. CDR3 bases: TGTGCCATCAGTGAGTCGCTGACTAGCGGGAACCAAGAGACCCAGTACTTC.

V is TRBV6-6 and J is TRBJ2-1, with 9 bases lining up with TRBD1. The CDR3 is made up of 15 amino acids. V shed 0 bases and J 7 bases; nucleotides not matched to a gene: 4. Germline V gives CDR1 MNHNY, CDR2 SVGAGI (reference sequence). In DNA form, the CDR3 reads TGTGCCAGCAGTTACTCGGGGACAGGGTTGAATGAGCAGTTCTTC. Encoded protein: CASSYSGTGLNEQFF.

The chain combines TRBV5-1 with TRBJ1-2; 11 bases agree with TRBD1. Germline-derived CDR1 and CDR2 are SGHRS and YFSETQ. The ends lost 6 bases at V and 6 bases at J; junction bases unmatched: 7. The CDR3 runs to 14 residues. The CDR3, as DNA: TGCGCCAGCACTCTTAGGACAGGGGGCGATGGCTACACCTTC. Protein sequence: CASTLRTGGDGYTF.

This chain joins TRBV4-1 and TRBJ1-1; D remains ambiguous. Germline-derived CDR1 and CDR2 are MGHRA and YSYEKL. CDR3 size: 16 residues. The germline V and J ends were trimmed by 0 bases and 0 bases, with 11 bases remaining between them. The CDR3 reads CASSQERGIMNTEAFF. CDR3 sequence (DNA): TGCGCCAGCAGCCAAGAAAGAGGCATCATGAACACTGAAGCTTTCTTT.

This chain links TRBV2 with TRBJ1-1, with D perhaps TRBD1 (5 bases). V dropped 7 bases and J dropped 1 base, with 10 bases sitting between them. CDR3 size: 13 residues. In germline, CDR1 is SNHLY, CDR2 FYNNEI. CDR3 nucleotides: TGTGCCAGCACCGGAACAGGGAACACTGAAGCTTTCTTT. Its protein is CASTGTGNTEAFF.

The rearrangement joins TRBV9 to TRBJ1-1; perhaps TRBD1 as D (6 bases). The ends were cut back, 2 bases at V and 1 base at J, with 9 bases in the middle. This CDR3 has 14 residues. Germline loops: CDR1 SGDLS, CDR2 YYNGEE. CDR3 sequence: CASSVGTSNTEAFF. In DNA form, the CDR3 reads TGTGCCAGCAGCGTTGGGACATCGAACACTGAAGCTTTCTTT.

The chain links TRBV19 to TRBJ2-7; possible D gene TRBD2, 7 bases. V lost 4 bases and J lost 1, with 11 bases in between. The CDR3 runs to 14 residues. Germline V gene data show CDR1 as LNHDA and CDR2 as SQIVND (reference sequence). The CDR3 DNA sequence: TGTGCCAGTAGTAGGGGGGGCACTTCCTACGAGCAGTACTTC. It translates to CASSRGGTSYEQYF.

The chain combines TRBV11-2 with TRBJ2-1; TRBD2 might be the D (5 bases). Trimming left V 0 bases short and J 1 base short, with 13 bases between. There are 17 residues in the CDR3. The V gene's germline CDR1 is SGHAT and CDR2 FQNNGV. CDR3 loop: CASSLDRGYLSYNEQFF. DNA of the CDR3: TGTGCCAGCAGCTTAGATCGAGGGTATCTATCCTACAATGAGCAGTTCTTC.

The genes are TRBV9 and TRBJ2-5; TRBD1 is a possible D gene (5 bases). CDR3 length equals 15 residues. Germline V gene data show CDR1 as SGDLS and CDR2 as YYNGEE. The V gene lost 0 bases and the J gene lost 4 bases, with 13 bases spanning the gap. The DNA for the CDR3 is TGTGCCAGCAGCGTAGTTTCAGGGTTCACAGAGACCCAGTACTTC. It is translated as CASSVVSGFTETQYF.

This clone occurred a few times. The chain couples TRBV4-3 to TRBJ1-2; D gene unclear. From germline, CDR1 is LGHNA and CDR2 YSLEER. V shed 0 bases and J shed 8 bases, with 19 bases lying between them. The length of the CDR3 is 16 residues. The CDR3 DNA reads as TGCGCCAGCAGCCAAGATTTACGGCAGGATGGCAGCGGCTACACCTTC. Its translation: CASSQDLRQDGSGYTF.

This clone was observed a few times. The chain links TRBV5-1 to TRBJ1-2; 9 positions match TRBD1. The CDR3 totals 14 residues. The ends lost 4 bases at V and 6 bases at J; junction bases unmatched: 7. In germline, CDR1 is SGHRS, CDR2 YFSETQ. Written as DNA, the CDR3 is TGCGCCAGCAGCCCGTTCGGGGACAGGGATGGCTACACCTTC. Translated: CASSPFGDRDGYTF.

With respect to this clone: Distinct nucleotide sequences in the sample also encode this CDR3. The chain couples TRBV25-1 to TRBJ1-6; D gene uncertain. This CDR3 contains 15 residues. Germline-derived CDR1 and CDR2 are MGHDK and SYGVNS. The germline V and J ends were trimmed by 0 bases and 7 bases, with 10 bases remaining between them. The CDR3 loop reads CASSEYSVINSPLHF. In nucleotides, the CDR3 is TGTGCCAGCAGTGAATACAGTGTGATAAATTCACCCCTCCACTTT.

The chain combines TRBV19 with TRBJ1-5, with no clear D. Germline loops: CDR1 LNHDA, CDR2 SQIVND (reference sequence). The ends were cut back, 5 bases at V and 10 bases at J, with 12 bases in the middle. CDR3 length equals 12 residues. The CDR3 region is CASSPLGQPQHF. The CDR3 bases are TGTGCCAGTAGTCCCTTGGGCCAACCCCAGCATTTT.

This chain connects TRBV2 to TRBJ2-3, with 7 bases matching TRBD2. The CDR3 length is 16 residues. The trim removed 5 bases at V and 2 bases at J, leaving 10 bases unmatched. CDR1 and CDR2 from the germline V gene are SNHLY and FYNNEI. CDR3 protein: CASSLLAGEITDTQYF. CDR3 DNA: TGTGCCAGCAGTCTACTCGCGGGGGAGATCACAGATACGCAGTATTTT. Filled out from reference TRBV2 and TRBJ2-3, the complete variable domain reads EPEVTQTPSHQVTQMGQEVILRCVPISNHLYFYWYRQILGQKVEFLVSFYNNEISEKSEIFDDQFSVERPDGSNFTLKIRSTKLEDSAMYFCASSLLAGEITDTQYFGPGTRLTVL.

The V and J genes are TRBV6-5 and TRBJ2-1, with TRBD2 matching 9 bases. V lost 4 bases and J lost 9; bases outside the gene matches: 10. CDR1 and CDR2 (germline): MNHEY, SVGAGI. CDR3 length: 15 residues. The CDR3 DNA reads TGTGCCAGCAGTTGGCAGGGCGGGGGGGCATTTGAGCAGTTCTTC. Protein sequence: CASSWQGGGAFEQFF.

The chain carries TRBV10-1 and TRBJ2-1; perhaps TRBD1 as D (6 bases). CDR1 WNHNN and CDR2 SYGVQD come from the germline V gene (reference sequence). The CDR3 sequence is 14 residues long. V was pared by 5 bases and J by 2 bases, with 10 bases between. The CDR3 nucleotides are TGCGCCAGCAGTCGGAACAGGGCCTACAATGAGCAGTTCTTC. Its protein product is CASSRNRAYNEQFF.

The V call is TRBV5-6, the J call TRBJ2-7; the D gene is possibly TRBD1 (6 bases). This CDR3 is 13 amino acids long. Per germline, CDR1 SGHDT and CDR2 YYEEEE. Trimming pared 2 bases from V and 2 bases from J, leaving 8 bases between. The CDR3 DNA is TGTGCCAGCAGCTTAGGGGACACCTACGAGCAGTACTTC. It specifies CASSLGDTYEQYF. The full variable domain, its missing parts supplied by reference TRBV5-6 and TRBJ2-7, is DAGVTQSPTHLIKTRGQQVTLRCSPKSGHDTVSWYQQALGQGPQFIFQYYEEEERQRGNFPDRFSGHQFPNYSSELNVNALLLGDSALYLCASSLGDTYEQYFGPGTRLTVT.

The chain carries TRBV28 and TRBJ1-2; TRBD1 matches at 8 bases. After removal of 10 bases from V and 6 bases from J, the junction contained 13 bases not matched to a gene. The CDR3 extends over 14 amino acids. Germline V gene sequence: CDR1 MDHEN, CDR2 SYDVKM. The CDR3 protein is CANRDRRNNDGYTF. CDR3 in DNA: TGTGCCAATCGGGACAGGAGAAATAATGATGGCTACACCTTC.

This chain joins TRBV4-3 and TRBJ1-1; unclear D gene. The V gene's germline CDR1 is LGHNA and CDR2 YSLEER. The CDR3 consists of 15 residues. Trimming took off 0 bases at V and 1 base at J, with 9 bases between the two ends. CDR3 protein: CASSQDHTSNTEAFF. The CDR3 DNA is TGCGCCAGCAGCCAAGATCACACCTCGAACACTGAAGCTTTCTTT.

The chain combines TRBV5-5 with TRBJ1-3; tentative D call: TRBD1 (5 bases). This CDR3 spans 17 amino acids. Germline CDR1 reads SGHKS; CDR2 reads YYEKEE (reference sequence). Trimming cost V 0 bases and J 2 bases, with 15 bases left between them. The CDR3 reads CASSLAAGTITGNTIYF. For the CDR3, the DNA is TGTGCCAGCAGCTTGGCCGCGGGGACGATAACTGGAAACACCATATATTTT.